The 25 T cell receptor beta chains given below trace back to one sample, sequenced in a study of beta chain features in type 1 diabetes. Expressed TCRB transcripts were sequenced because the isolated RNA had all been reverse transcribed beforehand. Method: immunoSEQ multiplex PCR; TCRdb's copy keeps in-frame clones and lacks some. The top ten clones hold approximately 0.087% of a sample with hundreds of thousands of clones, around a sixth of them seen once. The sample was naive CD4+ T cells from blood. All receptors derive from a man younger than 35 in good health.

The table lists this clone with a few counts. This chain connects TRBV19 to TRBJ1-1; D not certain. CDR1 is LNHDA and CDR2 is SQIVND in the germline V gene (reference sequence). Trimming shortened V by 1 base and J by 1 base, and 4 bases separated the two germline ends. This CDR3 has 13 residues. The CDR3 here is CASSIGQNTEAFF. The CDR3 region has the DNA TGTGCCAGTAGTATAGGCCAGAACACTGAAGCTTTCTTT.

This clone was observed a handful of times. V and J are TRBV25-1 and TRBJ2-7; D gene uncertain. Germline V lookup: CDR1 MGHDK, CDR2 SYGVNS. V lost 3 bases and J lost 0, with 9 bases in between. The CDR3 totals 14 residues. As DNA, the CDR3 is TGTGCCAGCAGTGATGGCAGGATCTCCTACGAGCAGTACTTC. Protein product: CASSDGRISYEQYF.

The sample holds a few counts of this clone. This sequence joins TRBV7-4 and TRBJ2-1; 10 bases fit TRBD2. The CDR3 extends over 20 amino acids. Germline-derived CDR1 and CDR2 are SGHVT and SQSDAQ. V lost 5 bases, J lost 15 bases, and 31 bases stayed unmatched. The DNA for the CDR3 is TGTGCCAGCAGCCCAACGGGCCAGCGGGAGGGCCGAGGTCTTGTTCACTGTTGGTTCTTC. It yields the protein CASSPTGQREGRGLVHCWFF. The full variable domain, completed using reference TRBV7-4 and TRBJ2-1, is GAGVSQSPRYKVAKRGRDVALRCDSISGHVTLYWYRQTLGQGSEVLTYSQSDAQRDKSGRPSGRFSAERPERSVSTLKIQRTEQGDSAVYLCASSPTGQREGRGLVHCWFFGPGTRLTVL.

The chain is built from TRBV20-1 and TRBJ2-3; D is unresolved. The ends were cut back, 5 bases at V and 10 bases at J, with 13 bases in the middle. The CDR3 spans 11 residues. Per germline, CDR1 DFQATT and CDR2 SNEGSKA (reference sequence). The CDR3 here is CSAPSENPQYF. The CDR3, as DNA: TGCAGTGCTCCATCTGAGAACCCGCAGTATTTT.

The chain is built from TRBV7-2 and TRBJ2-3; D is undetermined. Per germline, CDR1 SGHTA and CDR2 FQGNSA. There are 16 residues in the CDR3. V was clipped by 4 bases and J by 3 bases, with 17 bases between them. The CDR3 sequence: CASSSRPGKETDTQYF. The CDR3, as DNA: TGTGCCAGCAGCTCGAGGCCCGGAAAAGAGACAGATACGCAGTATTTT.

This clone was detected a few times. The CDR3 sequence: CASRSPGLAGYNEQFF. For the CDR3, the DNA is TGTGCCAGCAGGTCTCCGGGACTAGCGGGGTACAATGAGCAGTTCTTC. This rearrangement joins TRBV7-2 to TRBJ2-1; 13 bases match TRBD2. The CDR3 is made up of 16 amino acids. J gave up 4 bases and V 6 bases, and 6 bases lay outside the gene matches. Germline V CDR1 and CDR2: SGHTA, FQGNSA.

This chain connects TRBV7-2 to TRBJ2-3, with TRBD1 matching 7 bases. V shed 6 bases and J 2 bases; nucleotides not matched to a gene: 8. This CDR3 is built from 15 residues. Germline CDR1 and CDR2: SGHTA and FQGNSA. The CDR3 DNA sequence: TGTGCCAGCAGAAAACAGGGGAACCCCACAGATACGCAGTATTTT. Translation: CASRKQGNPTDTQYF. The entire variable domain, with the rest obtained from reference TRBV7-2 and TRBJ2-3, is as follows: GAGVSQSPSNKVTEKGKDVELRCDPISGHTALYWYRQSLGQGLEFLIYFQGNSAPDKSGLPSDRFSAERTGGSVSTLTIQRTQQEDSAVYLCASRKQGNPTDTQYFGPGTRLTVL.

This clone came up a few times. The sample carries other DNA sequences with the same CDR3. This chain uses TRBV18 with TRBJ2-7; D is perhaps TRBD1 or TRBD2 (5 bases each). Deletions cut 3 bases from V and 1 base from J, with 7 bases between. CDR3 length: 13 residues. Germline V lookup: CDR1 KGHSH, CDR2 LQKENI. The CDR3 bases are TGTGCCAGCTCACCGGGGGTTTCCTACGAGCAGTACTTC. It translates to CASSPGVSYEQYF.

There are a few counts of this clone. The chain is built from TRBV11-2 and TRBJ2-1; D unresolved. CDR1 and CDR2 from the germline V gene are SGHAT and FQNNGV. The CDR3 has 12 residues. V was pared by 1 base and J by 7 bases, with 5 bases between. The CDR3 loop is CASSLGSNEQFF. The CDR3 DNA is TGTGCCAGCAGCTTAGGATCAAATGAGCAGTTCTTC.

This clone has only a few counts. V is TRBV6-5 and J is TRBJ1-2; D perhaps matches TRBD1 (5 bases). Germline CDR1 and CDR2: MNHEY and SVGAGI. The germline V and J ends were trimmed by 6 bases and 2 bases, with 16 bases remaining between them. CDR3 length: 15 residues. CDR3 DNA sequence: TGTGCCAGCAGCCTACGTGGGACGGGGAACTATGGCTACACCTTC. It yields the protein CASSLRGTGNYGYTF.

This clone has a count of ten or more. This chain connects TRBV10-3 to TRBJ2-1, with D maybe TRBD1 (6 bases). The V end was cut by 5 bases, the J end by 0 bases, with 11 bases between. The CDR3 contains 15 residues. Germline V lookup: CDR1 ENHRY, CDR2 SYGVKD. The CDR3 sequence: CAISPDRSSYNEQFF. In DNA, the CDR3 is TGTGCCATCAGTCCCGACAGGAGCTCCTACAATGAGCAGTTCTTC.

The chain employs TRBV9 and TRBJ2-7; 9 bases map to TRBD1. Germline-derived CDR1 and CDR2 are SGDLS and YYNGEE. Trimming at V came to 3 bases and at J to 2 bases, leaving 3 bases not matched to a gene. The CDR3 sequence is 14 residues long. The CDR3 DNA follows: TGTGCCAGCAGCGAGGGACAGGGTACCTACGAGCAGTACTTC. This encodes CASSEGQGTYEQYF.

The genes are TRBV28 and TRBJ2-3, with D possibly matching TRBD2 (6 bases). V shed 8 bases and J shed 1 base, with 16 bases lying between them. The CDR3 runs 15 residues. The germline gives CDR1 MDHEN, CDR2 SYDVKM. CDR3: CASLAYGEGTDTQYF. CDR3 DNA sequence: TGTGCCAGCTTAGCATACGGGGAGGGCACAGATACGCAGTATTTT.

This clone was detected a few times. The chain employs TRBV5-1 and TRBJ2-3; tentatively, D is TRBD1 or TRBD2 (5 bases each). CDR1 is SGHRS and CDR2 is YFSETQ in the germline V gene. The V and J ends lost 0 bases and 2 bases respectively, with 10 bases between them. The CDR3 runs 15 residues. This chain's CDR3 is CASSLDGTITDTQYF. DNA of the CDR3: TGCGCCAGCAGCTTGGACGGGACCATCACAGATACGCAGTATTTT.

This clone was seen a few times. The chain uses TRBV7-3 and TRBJ2-2; a weak D match, TRBD2 (6 bases). Germline CDR1 SGHTA, CDR2 FQGTGA. The CDR3 is made up of 21 amino acids. Trimming stripped 0 bases from V and 0 bases from J, with 23 bases between. CDR3 sequence (DNA): TGTGCCAGCAGCTTAACCCCCGGGACTGAAGTCCCCAGGGCGAACACCGGGGAGCTGTTTTTT. It yields the protein CASSLTPGTEVPRANTGELFF.

The J gene is TRBJ2-1, the V gene TRBV10-3; 10 bases line up with TRBD2. V was pared by 5 bases and J by 7 bases, with 8 bases of the junction left unmatched. The CDR3 is made up of 15 amino acids. Germline assignment: CDR1 ENHRY and CDR2 SYGVKD. As DNA, the CDR3 is TGTGCCATCAGTATTAGCGGGAGGAAGGGTAATGAGCAGTTCTTC. This codes for CAISISGRKGNEQFF.

V usage is TRBV10-3 and J usage is TRBJ1-2; D remains ambiguous. This CDR3 has 15 residues. Trimming pared 8 bases from V and 2 bases from J, leaving 18 bases between. The V gene's germline CDR1 is ENHRY and CDR2 SYGVKD. CDR3 nucleotides: TGTGCCATCTCAGCCCTCCGGACGTCAAACTATGGCTACACCTTC. It codes for CAISALRTSNYGYTF.

Only a few counts were recorded for this clone. V gene TRBV2 combines with J gene TRBJ2-4; 9 nucleotides align to TRBD1. V trimming: 4 bases; J trimming: 11 bases; junction bases outside the gene matches: 12. This CDR3 spans 15 amino acids. The germline V gene has CDR1 SNHLY and CDR2 FYNNEI. CDR3 in DNA: TGTGCCAGCAGTGTACAGGGGGCGAGGAAAGGCGTTCAGTACTTC. The encoded protein is CASSVQGARKGVQYF.

The V call is TRBV25-1, the J call TRBJ2-1; D gene unclear. The CDR3 covers 12 residues. Looked up from germline, CDR1 is MGHDK and CDR2 is SYGVNS. The V and J ends lost 11 bases and 5 bases respectively, with 13 bases between them. The CDR3 reads CASIRLNNEQFF. CDR3 nucleotides: TGTGCCTCCATCAGACTTAACAATGAGCAGTTCTTC.

This CDR3 reads CASSPRDRGYEKLFF. In DNA, the CDR3 is TGCGCCAGCAGCCCCCGGGACAGGGGGTATGAAAAACTGTTTTTT. V gene TRBV5-1 combines with J gene TRBJ1-4, with 11 positions matching TRBD1. The ends lost 4 bases at V and 6 bases at J; junction bases unmatched: 5. There are 15 residues in the CDR3. Germline CDR1 SGHRS, CDR2 YFSETQ.

The chain recombines TRBV5-1 with TRBJ2-5, with D possibly being TRBD1 (6 bases). Per germline, CDR1 SGHRS and CDR2 YFSETQ. The CDR3 length is 15 residues. V lost 1 base and J lost 3, with 13 bases in between. CDR3 residues: CASSLSPGHEETQYF. The DNA for the CDR3 is TGCGCCAGCAGCTTGTCTCCGGGACACGAAGAGACCCAGTACTTC.

This clone was detected only once. In nucleotides, the CDR3 is TGCGCCAGCAGCCAGGGGCGTGCACAAGGGTGGGACCAGCCCCAGCATTTT. The encoded protein is CASSQGRAQGWDQPQHF. The chain is built from TRBV4-1 and TRBJ1-5; D is possibly TRBD1 (5 bases). V lost 3 bases and J 7 bases, leaving 22 bases between the germline ends. From germline, CDR1 is MGHRA and CDR2 YSYEKL. This CDR3 contains 17 residues.

This clone has only a few counts. V gene TRBV28 combines with J gene TRBJ1-2; maybe TRBD1 (5 bases). CDR1 and CDR2 from the germline V gene are MDHEN and SYDVKM. Trimming left V 2 bases short and J 4 bases short, with 8 bases between. There are 13 residues in the CDR3. CDR3: CASSLLGVYGYTF. The CDR3 DNA reads as TGTGCCAGCAGTTTACTGGGGGTCTATGGCTACACCTTC.

This clone appeared a few times. V is TRBV5-1 and J is TRBJ2-1, with D unresolved. The CDR3 is 13 residues long. Looked up from germline, CDR1 is SGHRS and CDR2 is YFSETQ. V lost 0 bases, J lost 4 bases, and 5 bases lay in between. CDR3 loop: CASSLDVYNEQFF. The CDR3 bases are TGCGCCAGCAGCTTGGACGTATACAATGAGCAGTTCTTC. Full variable domain (outside the CDR3, taken from reference TRBV5-1 and TRBJ2-1): KAGVTQTPRYLIKTRGQQVTLSCSPISGHRSVSWYQQTPGQGLQFLFEYFSETQRNKGNFPGRFSGRQFSNSRSEMNVSTLELGDSALYLCASSLDVYNEQFFGPGTRLTVL.

Only one count was recorded for this clone. J is TRBJ1-1 and V is TRBV28, with TRBD1 matching 7 bases. CDR3 size: 14 residues. With V trimmed by 1 base and J by 3 bases, 2 bases remained unmatched. Germline values: CDR1 MDHEN, CDR2 SYDVKM. DNA of the CDR3: TGTGCCAGCAGTTTATCAGGGGGTTACACTGAAGCTTTCTTT. This sequence encodes CASSLSGGYTEAFF.